These T cell receptor beta chains were read from a single sample in a study of beta chain features in type 1 diabetes. This table comes from immunoSEQ multiplex PCR, and its TCRdb copy is limited to in-frame clones, with some not included. The table lists a few hundred thousand clones, approximately 31% of them singletons. What was sequenced was naive CD4+ T cells from blood. These receptors were obtained from a man aged 18-30 years in good health. The CDR3 runs from the conserved cysteine through the conserved F or W. D genes are given only for firm matches. The size entry is marked missing in some rows and otherwise reads once, few, many or a size class.

TRBD1	TRBV5-1	few	TRBJ2-5	TGCGCCAGCAGCTCAACTGGGACAGGGGCTCTCAACTACTTC	CASSSTGTGALNYF
TRBD1	TRBV4-1	few	TRBJ2-7	TGCGCCAGCAGCCAAGTGGGGCCCGGACAGGGCTACGAGCAGTACTTC	CASSQVGPGQGYEQYF
TRBD1	TRBV25-1	-	TRBJ1-4	TGTGCCAGCAGTGGAACGGGACAGGGAAATGAAAAACTGTTTTTT	CASSGTGQGNEKLFF
TRBD2	TRBV10-3	few	TRBJ2-1	TGTGCCCTCGGGAGGGTTAATGAGCAGTTCTTC	CALGRVNEQFF
-	TRBV28	few	TRBJ2-7	TGTGCCAGCAGTTTGACTGGAACCTCCTTCGAGCAGTACTTC	CASSLTGTSFEQYF
-	TRBV30	few	TRBJ2-3	TGTGCCTGGGGTCCGCAGTTAGGAGGACATACGCAGTATTTT	CAWGPQLGGHTQYF
-	TRBV30	-	TRBJ2-5	TGTGCCTGGAGTGTAGGGCGACTCTCCTACTTC	CAWSVGRLSYF
-	TRBV7-8	few	TRBJ2-5	TGTGCCAGCAGCGTTTACCAAGAGACCCAGTACTTC	CASSVYQETQYF
TRBD2	TRBV6-4	-	TRBJ2-1	TGTGCCAGCCGTAGAACTAGCGGGAGCGGAAGCTCCTACAATGAGCAGTTCTTC	CASRRTSGSGSSYNEQFF
-	TRBV18	-	TRBJ1-1	TGTGCCAGCTCACCACCAAGCGGCAGGGAAGGTGAAGCTTTCTTT	CASSPPSGREGEAFF
TRBD2	TRBV5-4	few	TRBJ2-5	TGTGCCAGCAGCTTGTGGGGAGGGGAGACCCAGTACTTC	CASSLWGGETQYF
-	TRBV7-9	few	TRBJ1-2	TGTGCCAGCAAGTACAGAGAGAACTATGGCTACACCTTC	CASKYRENYGYTF
-	TRBV19	once	TRBJ2-3	TGTGCCAGTAGGATATTTCACACAGGGACAGATACGCAGTATTTT	CASRIFHTGTDTQYF
-	TRBV2	-	TRBJ2-7	TGTGCCAGCAAGGGGCAGGCTAGCTCCTACGAGCAGTACTTC	CASKGQASSYEQYF
-	TRBV14	-	TRBJ2-1	TGTGCCAGCAGCCAAGTTTGGGGAAGCGGAACCTACAATGAGCAGTTCTTC	CASSQVWGSGTYNEQFF
-	TRBV4-3	few	TRBJ2-7	TGCGCCAGCAGCCAAGAATACTATTCATCCGAGCAGTACTTC	CASSQEYYSSEQYF